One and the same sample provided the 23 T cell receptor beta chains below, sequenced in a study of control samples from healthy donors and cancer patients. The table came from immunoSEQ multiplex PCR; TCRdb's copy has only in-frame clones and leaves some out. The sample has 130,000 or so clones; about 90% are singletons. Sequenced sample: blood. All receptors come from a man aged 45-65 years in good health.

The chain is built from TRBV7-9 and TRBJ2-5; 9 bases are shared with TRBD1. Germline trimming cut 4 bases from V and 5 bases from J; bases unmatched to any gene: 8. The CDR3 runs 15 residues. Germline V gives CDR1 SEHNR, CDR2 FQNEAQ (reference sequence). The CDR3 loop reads CASSWDREAGETQYF. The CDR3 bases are TGTGCCAGCAGCTGGGACAGGGAGGCAGGGGAGACCCAGTACTTC.

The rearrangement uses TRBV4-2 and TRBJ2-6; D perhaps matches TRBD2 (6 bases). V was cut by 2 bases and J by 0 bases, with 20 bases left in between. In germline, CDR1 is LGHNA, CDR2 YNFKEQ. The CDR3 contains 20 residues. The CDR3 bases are TGTGCCAGCAGCCAAATAAGTTTCGGAGGGATTGGCTCTGGGGCCAACGTCCTGACTTTC. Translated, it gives CASSQISFGGIGSGANVLTF.

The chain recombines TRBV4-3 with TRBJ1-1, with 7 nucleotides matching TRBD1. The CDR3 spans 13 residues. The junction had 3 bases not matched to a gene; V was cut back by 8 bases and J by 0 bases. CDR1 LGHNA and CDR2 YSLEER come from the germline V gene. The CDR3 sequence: CASAGGMNTEAFF. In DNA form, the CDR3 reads TGCGCCAGCGCAGGGGGGATGAACACTGAAGCTTTCTTT.

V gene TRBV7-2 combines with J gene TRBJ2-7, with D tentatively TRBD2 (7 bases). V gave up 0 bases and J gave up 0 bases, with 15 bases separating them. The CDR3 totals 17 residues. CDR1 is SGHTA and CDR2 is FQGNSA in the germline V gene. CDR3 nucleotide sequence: TGTGCCAGCAGCTTAGCGTACGGGGGGCTCGTCTCCTACGAGCAGTACTTC. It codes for CASSLAYGGLVSYEQYF. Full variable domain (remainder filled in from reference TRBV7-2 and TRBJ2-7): GAGVSQSPSNKVTEKGKDVELRCDPISGHTALYWYRQSLGQGLEFLIYFQGNSAPDKSGLPSDRFSAERTGGSVSTLTIQRTQQEDSAVYLCASSLAYGGLVSYEQYFGPGTRLTVT.

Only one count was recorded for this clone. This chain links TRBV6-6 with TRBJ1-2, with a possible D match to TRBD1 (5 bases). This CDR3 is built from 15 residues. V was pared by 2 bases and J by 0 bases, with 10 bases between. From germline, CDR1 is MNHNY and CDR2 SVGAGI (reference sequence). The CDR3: CASSYPGTANYGYTF. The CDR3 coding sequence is TGTGCCAGCAGTTACCCCGGGACGGCTAACTATGGCTACACCTTC.

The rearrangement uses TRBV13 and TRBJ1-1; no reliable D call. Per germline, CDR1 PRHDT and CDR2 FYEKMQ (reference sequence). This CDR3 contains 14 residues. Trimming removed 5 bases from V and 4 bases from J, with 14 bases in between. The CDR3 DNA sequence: TGTGCCAGCAGCCCTGGGTCCTGGAGCACTGAAGCTTTCTTT. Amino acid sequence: CASSPGSWSTEAFF.

Here the CDR3 reads CASSLAPGRSNTEAFF. The DNA of the CDR3 is TGTGCCAGCAGCTTGGCCCCGGGACGGTCGAACACTGAAGCTTTCTTT. The V gene is TRBV5-6, the J gene TRBJ1-1, with D possibly being TRBD1 (5 bases). The V end was cut by 0 bases, the J end by 1 base, with 13 bases between. Per germline, CDR1 SGHDT and CDR2 YYEEEE. This CDR3 contains 16 residues.

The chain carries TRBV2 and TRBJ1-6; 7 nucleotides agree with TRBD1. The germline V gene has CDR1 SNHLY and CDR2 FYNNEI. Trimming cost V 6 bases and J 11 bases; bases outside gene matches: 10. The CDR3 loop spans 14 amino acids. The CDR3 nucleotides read TGTGCCAGCAGGCCGGCAGGGGGGACGACACCCCTCCACTTT. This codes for CASRPAGGTTPLHF.

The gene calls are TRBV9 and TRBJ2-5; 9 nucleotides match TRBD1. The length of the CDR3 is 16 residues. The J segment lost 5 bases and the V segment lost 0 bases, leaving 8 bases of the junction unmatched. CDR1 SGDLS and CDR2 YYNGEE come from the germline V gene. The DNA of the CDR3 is TGTGCCAGCAGCGTAGCCCTTGGGACAGGGCAGGAGACCCAGTACTTC. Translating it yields CASSVALGTGQETQYF.

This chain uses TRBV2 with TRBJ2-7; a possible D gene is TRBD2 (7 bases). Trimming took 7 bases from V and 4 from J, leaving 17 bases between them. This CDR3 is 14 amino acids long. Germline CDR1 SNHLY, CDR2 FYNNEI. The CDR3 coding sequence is TGTGCCAGCAATTTGCGGGGGCCCGTTTACGAGCAGTACTTC. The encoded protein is CASNLRGPVYEQYF.

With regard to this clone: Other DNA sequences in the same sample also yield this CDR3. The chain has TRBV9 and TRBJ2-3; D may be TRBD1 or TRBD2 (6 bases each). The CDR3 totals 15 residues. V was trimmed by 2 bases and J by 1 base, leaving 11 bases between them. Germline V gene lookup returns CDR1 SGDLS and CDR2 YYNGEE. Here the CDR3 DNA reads TGTGCCAGCAGCGTGGAGGGGGTACGCACAGATACGCAGTATTTT. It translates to CASSVEGVRTDTQYF.

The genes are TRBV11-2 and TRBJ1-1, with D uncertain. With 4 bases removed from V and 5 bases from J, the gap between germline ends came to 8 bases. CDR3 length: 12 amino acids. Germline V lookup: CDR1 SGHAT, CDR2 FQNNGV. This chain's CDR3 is CASSSYRTEAFF. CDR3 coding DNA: TGTGCCAGCAGCTCCTACAGAACTGAAGCTTTCTTT.

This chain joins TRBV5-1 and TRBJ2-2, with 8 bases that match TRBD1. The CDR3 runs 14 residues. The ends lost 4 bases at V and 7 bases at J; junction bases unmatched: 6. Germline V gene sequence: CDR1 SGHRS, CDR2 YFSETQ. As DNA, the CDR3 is TGCGCCAGCAGCGAGACAGGGGAAGGCGGGGAGCTGTTTTTT. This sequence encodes CASSETGEGGELFF.

The chain's CDR3 is CSVTITWTEAFF. As DNA, the CDR3 is TGCAGCGTCACGATTACCTGGACTGAAGCTTTCTTT. The chain joins TRBV29-1 to TRBJ1-1; the D is unclear. Germline V gene data show CDR1 as SQVTM and CDR2 as ANQGSEA. CDR3 size: 12 residues. Trimming shortened V by 6 bases and J by 5 bases, and 13 bases separated the two germline ends.

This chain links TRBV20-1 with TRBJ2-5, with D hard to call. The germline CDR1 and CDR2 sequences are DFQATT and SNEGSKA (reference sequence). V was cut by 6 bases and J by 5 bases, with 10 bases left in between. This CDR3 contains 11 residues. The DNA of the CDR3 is TGCAGTGCCCTCTTTGGGGAGACCCAGTACTTC. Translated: CSALFGETQYF.

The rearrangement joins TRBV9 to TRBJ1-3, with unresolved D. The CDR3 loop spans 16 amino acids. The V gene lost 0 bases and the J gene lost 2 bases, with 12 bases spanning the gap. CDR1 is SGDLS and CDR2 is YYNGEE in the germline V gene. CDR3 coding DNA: TGTGCCAGCAGCGTAGCCATACTTATTCCTGGAAACACCATATATTTT. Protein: CASSVAILIPGNTIYF. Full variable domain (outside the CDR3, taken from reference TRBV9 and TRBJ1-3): DSGVTQTPKHLITATGQRVTLRCSPRSGDLSVYWYQQSLDQGLQFLIQYYNGEERAKGNILERFSAQQFPDLHSELNLSSLELGDSALYFCASSVAILIPGNTIYFGEGSWLTVV.

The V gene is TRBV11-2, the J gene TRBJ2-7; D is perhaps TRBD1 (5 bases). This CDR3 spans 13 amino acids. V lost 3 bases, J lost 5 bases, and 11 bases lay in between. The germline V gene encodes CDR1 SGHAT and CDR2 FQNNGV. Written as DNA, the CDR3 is TGTGCCAGCAGCTTGCCTAGGGGTCACGAGCAGTACTTC. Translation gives CASSLPRGHEQYF.

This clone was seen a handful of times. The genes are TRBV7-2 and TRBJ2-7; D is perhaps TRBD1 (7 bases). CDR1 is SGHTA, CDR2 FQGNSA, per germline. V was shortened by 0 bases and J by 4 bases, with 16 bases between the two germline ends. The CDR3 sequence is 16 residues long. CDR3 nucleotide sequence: TGTGCCAGCAGCTTAGCGATCGACAGGGAGGAATACGAGCAGTACTTC. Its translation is CASSLAIDREEYEQYF.

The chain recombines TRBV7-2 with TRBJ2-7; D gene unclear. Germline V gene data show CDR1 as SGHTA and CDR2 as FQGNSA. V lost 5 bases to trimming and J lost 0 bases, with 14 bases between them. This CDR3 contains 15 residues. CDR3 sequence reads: CASSPQRSSSYEQYF. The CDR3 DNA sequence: TGTGCCAGCAGCCCACAGAGATCGAGCTCCTACGAGCAGTACTTC. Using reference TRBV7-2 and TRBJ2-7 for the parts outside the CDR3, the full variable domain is GAGVSQSPSNKVTEKGKDVELRCDPISGHTALYWYRQSLGQGLEFLIYFQGNSAPDKSGLPSDRFSAERTGGSVSTLTIQRTQQEDSAVYLCASSPQRSSSYEQYFGPGTRLTVT.

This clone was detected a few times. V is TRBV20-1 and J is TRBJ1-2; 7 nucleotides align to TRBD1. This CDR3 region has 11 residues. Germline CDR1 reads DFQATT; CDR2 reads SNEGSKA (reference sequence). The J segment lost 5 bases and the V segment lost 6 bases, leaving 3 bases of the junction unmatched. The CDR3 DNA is TGCAGTGCGGAGACAGGGTATGGCTACACCTTC. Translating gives CSAETGYGYTF.

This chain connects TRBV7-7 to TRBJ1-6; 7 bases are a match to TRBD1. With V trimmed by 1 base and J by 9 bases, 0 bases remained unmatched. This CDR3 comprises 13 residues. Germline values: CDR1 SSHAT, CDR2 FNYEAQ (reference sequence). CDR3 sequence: CASSLGQGSPLHF. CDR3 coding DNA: TGTGCCAGCAGCTTAGGACAGGGTTCACCCCTCCACTTT.

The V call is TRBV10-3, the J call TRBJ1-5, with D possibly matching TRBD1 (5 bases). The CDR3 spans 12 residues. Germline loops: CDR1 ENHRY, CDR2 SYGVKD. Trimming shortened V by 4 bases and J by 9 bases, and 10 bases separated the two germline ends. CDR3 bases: TGTGCCATCAGTGGCAACCAGGGGCCCCAGCATTTT. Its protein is CAISGNQGPQHF.

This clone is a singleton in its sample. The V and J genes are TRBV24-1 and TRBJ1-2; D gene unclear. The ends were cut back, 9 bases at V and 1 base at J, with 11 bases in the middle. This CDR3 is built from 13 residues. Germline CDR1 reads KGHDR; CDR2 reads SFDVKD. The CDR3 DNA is TGTGCCACCGGAGGGCAGATTAACTATGGCTACACCTTC. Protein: CATGGQINYGYTF.